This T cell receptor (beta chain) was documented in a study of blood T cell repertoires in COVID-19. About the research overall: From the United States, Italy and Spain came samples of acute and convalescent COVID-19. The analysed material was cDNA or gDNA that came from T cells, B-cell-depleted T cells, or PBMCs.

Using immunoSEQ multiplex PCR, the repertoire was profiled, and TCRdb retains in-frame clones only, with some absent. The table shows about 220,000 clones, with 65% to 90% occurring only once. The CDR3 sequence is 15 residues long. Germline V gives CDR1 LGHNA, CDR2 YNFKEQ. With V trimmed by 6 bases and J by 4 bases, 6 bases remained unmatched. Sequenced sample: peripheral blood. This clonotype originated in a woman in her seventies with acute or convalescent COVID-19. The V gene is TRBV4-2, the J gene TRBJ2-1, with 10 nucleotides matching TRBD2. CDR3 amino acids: CASSPRAGGYNEQFF. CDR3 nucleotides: TGTGCCAGCAGTCCCAGAGCGGGGGGGTACAATGAGCAGTTCTTC.